This T cell receptor (beta chain) was sequenced in a study of blood T cell repertoires in COVID-19. This clone was counted between two and nine times. Additional DNA sequences in this sample encode the identical CDR3. Data came from immunoSEQ multiplex PCR; TCRdb stores just in-frame clones and leaves some out. Of some 350,000 clones listed, around 92% are singletons. This CDR3 contains 14 residues. V trimming: 3 bases; J trimming: 2 bases; junction bases outside the gene matches: 0. CDR1 is SGHTA and CDR2 is FQGNSA in the germline V gene. This TCR derives from a woman in her thirties with COVID-19, enrolled during active disease. The rearrangement joins TRBV7-2 to TRBJ1-2, with 10 bases that match TRBD1. Specimen: peripheral blood. The CDR3 DNA reads as TGTGCCAGCAGCTTGGGACAGGGGAACTATGGCTACACCTTC. Its translation: CASSLGQGNYGYTF.